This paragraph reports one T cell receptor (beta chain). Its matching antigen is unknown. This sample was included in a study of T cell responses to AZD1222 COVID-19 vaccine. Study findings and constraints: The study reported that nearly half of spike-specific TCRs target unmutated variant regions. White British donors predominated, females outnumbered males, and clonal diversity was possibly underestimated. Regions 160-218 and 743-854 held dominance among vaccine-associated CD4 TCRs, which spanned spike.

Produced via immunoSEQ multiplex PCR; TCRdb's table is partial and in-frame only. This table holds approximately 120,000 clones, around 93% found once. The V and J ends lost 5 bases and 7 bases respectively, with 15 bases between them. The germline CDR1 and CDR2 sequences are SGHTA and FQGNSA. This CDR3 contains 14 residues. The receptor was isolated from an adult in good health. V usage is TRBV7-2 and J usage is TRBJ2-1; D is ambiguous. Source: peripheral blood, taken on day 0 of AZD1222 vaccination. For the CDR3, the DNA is TGTGCCAGCAGCGGAAGACCAGGAGATAATGAGCAGTTCTTC. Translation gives CASSGRPGDNEQFF.